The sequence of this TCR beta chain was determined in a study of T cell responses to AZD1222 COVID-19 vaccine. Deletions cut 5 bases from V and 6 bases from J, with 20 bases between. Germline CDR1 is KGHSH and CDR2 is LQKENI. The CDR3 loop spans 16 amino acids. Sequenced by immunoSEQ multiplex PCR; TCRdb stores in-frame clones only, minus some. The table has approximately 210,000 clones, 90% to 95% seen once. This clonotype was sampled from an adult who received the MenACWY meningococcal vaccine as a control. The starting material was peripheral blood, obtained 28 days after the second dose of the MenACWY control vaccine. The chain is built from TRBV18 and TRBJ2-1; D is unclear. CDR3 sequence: CASSDLGQTLGNEQFF. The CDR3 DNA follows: TGTGCCAGCTCAGACCTCGGGCAAACCCTGGGCAATGAGCAGTTCTTC.